One sample yielded the 21 T cell receptor beta chains listed below, sequenced in a study of CD8 T cells in Susac syndrome. After extraction with the RNeasy kit, about 0.5 to 1 ug of the RNA was reverse transcribed using random hexamers. TCRdb passed the immunoSEQ multiplex PCR reads through MiXCR, listing each CDR3 protein once. The sample comprises approximately 150,000 distinct CDR3 sequences, around 94% of which are singletons, and nearly 0.085% rests with the top ten. The material sequenced was CD4+ T cells from PBMCs. Receptors originate from a human donor in good health.

The chain uses TRBV2 and TRBJ1-2; possibly TRBD1 for D (6 bases). CDR3 length: 14 residues. Germline V gene data show CDR1 as SNHLY and CDR2 as FYNNEI. V gave up 7 bases and J gave up 4 bases, with 16 bases separating them. The CDR3 spells CASILNRAGYGYTF. The CDR3 nucleotides read TGTGCCAGCATCCTTAACAGGGCTGGCTATGGCTACACCTTC.

The gene calls are TRBV15 and TRBJ2-4; 8 bases match TRBD1. V lost 3 bases, J lost 0 bases, and 13 bases stayed unmatched. The CDR3 loop spans 19 amino acids. Per the germline V gene, CDR1 is LNHNV and CDR2 is YYDKDF (reference sequence). The CDR3: CATSSVSSRGRGAKNIQYF. CDR3 DNA: TGTGCCACCAGCAGCGTCAGCTCCAGGGGGCGGGGAGCCAAAAACATTCAGTACTTC.

The chain employs TRBV20-1 and TRBJ1-2; unclear D gene. This CDR3 has 12 amino acids. Germline V gene lookup returns CDR1 DFQATT and CDR2 SNEGSKA (reference sequence). V gave up 3 bases and J gave up 1 base, with 6 bases separating them. DNA of the CDR3: TGCAGTGCTAGTCTGGGTAACTATGGCTACACCTTC. It yields the protein CSASLGNYGYTF.

The gene calls are TRBV19 and TRBJ1-5; TRBD1 might be the D (6 bases). V lost 6 bases and J 7 bases, leaving 19 bases between the germline ends. Germline V gene lookup returns CDR1 LNHDA and CDR2 SQIVND (reference sequence). The CDR3 is 15 residues long. This CDR3 reads CASRKQEGHWQPQHF. CDR3 nucleotides: TGTGCCAGTAGAAAACAGGAGGGACATTGGCAGCCCCAGCATTTT.

The chain links TRBV20-1 to TRBJ2-3, with 12 positions matching TRBD2. The CDR3 spans 15 residues. V gave up 5 bases and J gave up 0 bases; unmatched junction bases: 3. Germline assignment: CDR1 DFQATT and CDR2 SNEGSKA (reference sequence). CDR3 amino acids: CSALGLAGSTDTQYF. CDR3 sequence (DNA): TGCAGTGCTCTTGGACTAGCGGGAAGCACAGATACGCAGTATTTT.

The V call is TRBV7-3, the J call TRBJ2-1; 12 nucleotides agree with TRBD2. The CDR3 is 15 amino acids. V trimming: 5 bases; J trimming: 8 bases; junction bases outside the gene matches: 7. In germline, CDR1 is SGHTA, CDR2 FQGTGA. The DNA for the CDR3 is TGTGCCAGCAGCAGGGGACTAGCGGGCTCTTATGAGCAGTTCTTC. Protein sequence: CASSRGLAGSYEQFF.

The chain joins TRBV5-1 to TRBJ2-1; D might be TRBD2 (6 bases). There are 14 residues in the CDR3. V was trimmed by 3 bases and J by 9 bases, leaving 16 bases between them. CDR1 and CDR2 (germline): SGHRS, YFSETQ. CDR3 region: CASSSLEGTVEQFF. In DNA, the CDR3 is TGCGCCAGCAGCTCTCTCGAGGGGACTGTTGAGCAGTTCTTC.

The gene calls are TRBV27 and TRBJ1-6; 8 bases align to TRBD1. The germline V gene has CDR1 MNHEY and CDR2 SMNVEV (reference sequence). J was trimmed by 0 bases and V by 5 bases; bases with no gene match: 6. The CDR3 covers 17 residues. CDR3 loop: CASSKGQGGSYNSPLHF. In DNA, the CDR3 is TGTGCCAGCAGTAAAGGACAGGGCGGCTCCTATAATTCACCCCTCCACTTT.

This chain joins TRBV12-3 or TRBV12-4 and TRBJ2-5, with 10 bases lining up with TRBD2. CDR3 length equals 18 residues. V gave up 6 bases and J gave up 4 bases; unmatched junction bases: 17. The CDR3 loop is CASSRRGASGRGGETQYF. CDR3 bases: TGTGCCAGCAGCCGACGTGGGGCTAGCGGGAGAGGTGGAGAGACCCAGTACTTC.

The gene calls are TRBV20-1 and TRBJ2-7; 11 bases align to TRBD2. The germline CDR1 and CDR2 sequences are DFQATT and SNEGSKA (reference sequence). The CDR3 runs to 14 residues. J lost 6 bases, V lost 3 bases, and 7 bases had no gene match. DNA for the CDR3: TGCAGTGCTAGCCGCACCGGGACTAGCGGCGAGCAGTACTTC. This sequence encodes CSASRTGTSGEQYF.

The CDR3 sequence: CASSQTVNQPQHF. As DNA, the CDR3 is TGCGCCAGCAGCCAGACAGTGAATCAGCCCCAGCATTTT. The chain recombines TRBV5-1 with TRBJ1-5; D possibly corresponds to TRBD1 (5 bases). CDR3 size: 13 residues. Per the germline V gene, CDR1 is SGHRS and CDR2 is YFSETQ. Trimming took off 4 bases at V and 4 bases at J, with 9 bases between the two ends. Complete variable domain (other parts from reference TRBV5-1 and TRBJ1-5): KAGVTQTPRYLIKTRGQQVTLSCSPISGHRSVSWYQQTPGQGLQFLFEYFSETQRNKGNFPGRFSGRQFSNSRSEMNVSTLELGDSALYLCASSQTVNQPQHFGDGTRLSIL.

The rearrangement uses TRBV30 and TRBJ2-2; weak D call: TRBD2 (6 bases). CDR3 length: 14 amino acids. With 2 bases removed from V and 4 bases from J, the gap between germline ends came to 11 bases. Per germline, CDR1 GTSNPN and CDR2 SVGIG (reference sequence). CDR3 amino acids: CAWSPGLLTGELFF. The DNA for the CDR3 is TGTGCCTGGAGTCCGGGACTGCTCACCGGGGAGCTGTTTTTT.

The chain has TRBV3-1 and TRBJ2-3; D gene uncertain. This CDR3 comprises 15 residues. The V end was cut by 1 base, the J end by 6 bases, with 14 bases between. Germline assignment: CDR1 LGHDT and CDR2 YNNKEL (reference sequence). The CDR3 DNA sequence: TGTGCCAGCAGCCAAGGCCTTACCGGCTGGGATACGCAGTATTTT. Residues: CASSQGLTGWDTQYF.

J is TRBJ2-1 and V is TRBV29-1; TRBD2 is a possible D gene (5 bases). Germline CDR1 and CDR2: SQVTM and ANQGSEA. This CDR3 is built from 13 residues. Trimming removed 1 base at V and 11 bases at J, with 15 bases between. The CDR3 coding sequence is TGCAGCGTTGAAGGGGCAGATTCGGGGAAGCAGTTCTTC. Translated, it gives CSVEGADSGKQFF.

The rearrangement links TRBV5-1 to TRBJ2-2; D is perhaps TRBD2 (5 bases). Trimming took 1 base from V and 4 from J, leaving 8 bases between them. Germline CDR1 and CDR2: SGHRS and YFSETQ. CDR3 length: 14 amino acids. The CDR3 region has the DNA TGCGCCAGCAGCTTGACCACTAGCACCGGGGAGCTGTTTTTT. Its translation is CASSLTTSTGELFF.

The chain combines TRBV5-4 with TRBJ2-3; 10 nucleotides line up with TRBD2. The J segment lost 5 bases and the V segment lost 3 bases, leaving 6 bases of the junction unmatched. Germline CDR1 SGHNT, CDR2 YYREEE (reference sequence). This CDR3 spans 15 amino acids. CDR3 residues: CASSSAGGLRDTQYF. CDR3 in DNA: TGTGCCAGCAGCTCAGCGGGAGGGCTTCGAGATACGCAGTATTTT.

This sequence joins TRBV5-1 and TRBJ2-3; 12 bases line up with TRBD2. The CDR3 runs to 16 residues. Germline V gene sequence: CDR1 SGHRS, CDR2 YFSETQ. Trimming removed 3 bases from V and 6 bases from J; junction bases left unmatched: 8. CDR3 in amino acids: CASSSRTSGKVDTQYF. CDR3 nucleotides: TGCGCCAGCAGCTCCAGGACTAGCGGGAAAGTGGATACGCAGTATTTT.

The CDR3 region is CSARWQWNQPQHF. For the CDR3, the DNA is TGCAGTGCTAGGTGGCAATGGAATCAGCCCCAGCATTTT. The chain combines TRBV20-1 with TRBJ1-5; the D is unclear. V shed 3 bases and J shed 4 bases, with 10 bases lying between them. The CDR3 loop spans 13 amino acids. Germline CDR1 DFQATT, CDR2 SNEGSKA (reference sequence).

The chain carries TRBV9 and TRBJ2-7; no clear D. Between the trimmed V and J ends, which lost 0 bases and 1 base, there was a span of 8 bases. Germline-derived CDR1 and CDR2 are SGDLS and YYNGEE. The CDR3 runs to 14 residues. The CDR3 nucleotides are TGTGCCAGCAGCGTAGGGTGGCAGTCCTACGAGCAGTACTTC. Its protein product is CASSVGWQSYEQYF.

The CDR3 DNA follows: TGTGCCAGCAGCTTGAGCCTCTCCACGGAAATGGGCTACACCTTC. Its protein is CASSLSLSTEMGYTF. The chain employs TRBV7-9 and TRBJ1-2; D is unclear. The V gene lost 3 bases and the J gene lost 8 bases, with 19 bases spanning the gap. The CDR3 covers 15 residues. Per germline, CDR1 SEHNR and CDR2 FQNEAQ (reference sequence).

The chain couples TRBV20-1 to TRBJ2-7, with 12 bases fitting TRBD2. Trimming took 6 bases from V and 3 from J; bases not matched to a gene: 3. Germline CDR1 and CDR2: DFQATT and SNEGSKA (reference sequence). CDR3 length equals 13 residues. The DNA of the CDR3 is TGCAGTGCCCCGACTAGCGGGAGCTACGAGCAGTACTTC. Translation: CSAPTSGSYEQYF.